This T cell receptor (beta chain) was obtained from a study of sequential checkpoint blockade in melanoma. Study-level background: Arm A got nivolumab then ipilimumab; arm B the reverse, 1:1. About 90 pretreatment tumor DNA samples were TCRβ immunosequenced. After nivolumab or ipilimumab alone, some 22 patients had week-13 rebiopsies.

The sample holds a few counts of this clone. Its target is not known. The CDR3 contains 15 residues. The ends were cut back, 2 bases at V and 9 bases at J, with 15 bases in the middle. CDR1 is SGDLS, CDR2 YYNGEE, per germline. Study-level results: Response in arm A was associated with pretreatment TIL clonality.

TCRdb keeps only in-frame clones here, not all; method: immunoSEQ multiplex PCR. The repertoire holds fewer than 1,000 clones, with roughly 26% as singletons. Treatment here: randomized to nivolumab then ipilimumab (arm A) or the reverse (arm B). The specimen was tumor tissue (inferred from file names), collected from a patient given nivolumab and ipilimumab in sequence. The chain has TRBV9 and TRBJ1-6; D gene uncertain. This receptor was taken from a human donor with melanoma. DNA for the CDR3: TGTGCCAGCAGCGTTCGACCGCAAATCGGTTCACCCCTCCACTTT. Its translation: CASSVRPQIGSPLHF.